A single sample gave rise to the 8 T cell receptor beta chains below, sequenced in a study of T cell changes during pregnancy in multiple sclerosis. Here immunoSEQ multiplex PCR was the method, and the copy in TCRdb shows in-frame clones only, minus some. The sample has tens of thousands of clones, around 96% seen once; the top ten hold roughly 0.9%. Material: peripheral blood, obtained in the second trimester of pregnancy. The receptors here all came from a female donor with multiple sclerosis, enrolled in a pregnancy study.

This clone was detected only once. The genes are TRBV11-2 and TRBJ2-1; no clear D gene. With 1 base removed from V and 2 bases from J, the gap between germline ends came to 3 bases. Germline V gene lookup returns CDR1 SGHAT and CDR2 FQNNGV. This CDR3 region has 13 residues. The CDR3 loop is CASSLGAYNEQFF. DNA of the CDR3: TGTGCCAGCAGCTTAGGCGCCTACAATGAGCAGTTCTTC.

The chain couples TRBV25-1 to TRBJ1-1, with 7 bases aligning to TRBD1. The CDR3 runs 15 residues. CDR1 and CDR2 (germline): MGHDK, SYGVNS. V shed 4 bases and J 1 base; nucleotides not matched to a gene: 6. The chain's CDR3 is CASSGSGTENTEAFF. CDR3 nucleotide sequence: TGTGCCAGCAGTGGGTCTGGGACAGAGAACACTGAAGCTTTCTTT.

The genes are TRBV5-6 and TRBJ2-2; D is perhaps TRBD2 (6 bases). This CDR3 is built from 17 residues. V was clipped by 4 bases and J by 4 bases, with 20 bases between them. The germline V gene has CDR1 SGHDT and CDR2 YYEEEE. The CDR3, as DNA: TGTGCCAGCAGCCCAAGGTTGGGGGAGGACGTCACCGGGGAGCTGTTTTTT. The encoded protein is CASSPRLGEDVTGELFF.

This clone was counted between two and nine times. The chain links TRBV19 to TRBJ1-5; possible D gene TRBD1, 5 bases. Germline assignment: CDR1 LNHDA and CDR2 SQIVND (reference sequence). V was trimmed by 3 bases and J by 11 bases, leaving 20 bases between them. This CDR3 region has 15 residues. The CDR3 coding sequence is TGTGCCAGTAGTATGGCGGGATTGGGGGATCGGGCCCAGCATTTT. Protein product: CASSMAGLGDRAQHF.

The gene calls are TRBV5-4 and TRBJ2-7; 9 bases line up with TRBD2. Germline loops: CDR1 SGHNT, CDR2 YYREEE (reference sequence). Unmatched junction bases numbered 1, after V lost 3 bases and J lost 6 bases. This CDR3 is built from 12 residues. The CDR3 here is CASSSGLAEQYF. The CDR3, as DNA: TGTGCCAGCAGCTCGGGACTAGCCGAGCAGTACTTC.

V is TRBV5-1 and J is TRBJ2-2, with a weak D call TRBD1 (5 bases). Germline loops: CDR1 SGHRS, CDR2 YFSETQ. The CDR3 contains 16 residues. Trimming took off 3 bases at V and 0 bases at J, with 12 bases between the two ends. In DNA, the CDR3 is TGCGCCAGCAGCTACTCTGGGGCCGCGAACACCGGGGAGCTGTTTTTT. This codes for CASSYSGAANTGELFF.

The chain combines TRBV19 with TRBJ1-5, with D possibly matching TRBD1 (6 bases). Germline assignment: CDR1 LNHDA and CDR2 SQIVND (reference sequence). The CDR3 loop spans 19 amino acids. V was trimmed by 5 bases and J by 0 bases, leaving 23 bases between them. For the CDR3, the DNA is TGTGCCAGTAGTGCAAACAGGGACACCGGACGGTATAGCAATCAGCCCCAGCATTTT. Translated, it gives CASSANRDTGRYSNQPQHF.

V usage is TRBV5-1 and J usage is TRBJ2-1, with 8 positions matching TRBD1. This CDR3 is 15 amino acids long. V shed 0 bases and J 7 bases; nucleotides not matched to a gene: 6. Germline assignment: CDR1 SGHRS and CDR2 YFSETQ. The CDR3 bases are TGCGCCAGCAGCTTGGGAGACAGGGGTTCGAATGAGCAGTTCTTC. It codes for CASSLGDRGSNEQFF.